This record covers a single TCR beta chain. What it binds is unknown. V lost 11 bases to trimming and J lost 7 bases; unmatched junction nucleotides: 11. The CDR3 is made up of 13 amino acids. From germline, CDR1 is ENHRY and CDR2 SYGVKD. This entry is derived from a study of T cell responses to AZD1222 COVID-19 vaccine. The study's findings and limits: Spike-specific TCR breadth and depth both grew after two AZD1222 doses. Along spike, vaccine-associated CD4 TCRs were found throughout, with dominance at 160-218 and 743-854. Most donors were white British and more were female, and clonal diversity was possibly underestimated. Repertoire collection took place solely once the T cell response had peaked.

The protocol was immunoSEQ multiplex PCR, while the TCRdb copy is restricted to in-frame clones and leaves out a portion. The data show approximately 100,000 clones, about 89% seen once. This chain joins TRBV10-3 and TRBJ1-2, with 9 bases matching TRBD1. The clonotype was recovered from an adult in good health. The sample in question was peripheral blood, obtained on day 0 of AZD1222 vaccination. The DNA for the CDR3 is TGTGCCGGCCGCCAGGGACAGGGAGCTGGCTACACCTTC. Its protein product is CAGRQGQGAGYTF.